The 29 T cell receptor beta chains reported below all come from one sample, sequenced in a study of blood T cells in healthy people across ages (dated by TCRdb to between 2014 and 2017). Library method: 5' RACE. These reads were obtained on an Illumina HiSeq 2500. A second PCR of about 6 to 12 cycles was performed with a sample-barcoded 5' primer and a J-beta primer mix. The public sequencing data were trimmed at Q25 with fastp and processed into clonotypes with MiXCR by TCRdb, which kept only in-frame beta chains. Identical CDR3 proteins give one entry, which carries the most common genes and DNA. In this sample the table shows about 2 million distinct CDR3 sequences, 49% of which occur a single time. The ten largest clones capture over 2% of the sample. Sequencing input: blood. These receptors all come from a woman aged 40 to 49 in good health.

V and J are TRBV5-1 and TRBJ2-5; D unresolved. V gave up 0 bases and J gave up 4 bases, with 10 bases separating them. The CDR3 runs 14 residues. The germline gives CDR1 SGHRS, CDR2 YFSETQ. This CDR3 is CASSLAPMRETQYF. Here the CDR3 DNA reads TGCGCCAGCAGCTTGGCCCCCATGAGAGAGACCCAGTACTTC.

This clonotype occurred a few times. This chain joins TRBV20-1 and TRBJ2-3; 7 positions agree with TRBD2. Germline V gene data show CDR1 as DFQATT and CDR2 as SNEGSKA (reference sequence). The CDR3 runs 12 residues. CDR3 nucleotides: TGCAGCGGACTAGTCGGTCAGAATACGCAGTATTTT. Translated, it gives CSGLVGQNTQYF.

The rearrangement joins TRBV7-2 to TRBJ2-7, with 7 bases fitting TRBD2. V lost 5 bases and J lost 7; bases outside the gene matches: 17. There are 16 residues in the CDR3. Germline V gene sequence: CDR1 SGHTA, CDR2 FQGNSA. The CDR3 nucleotides are TGTGCCAGCAGCCCATGGACTAGGAGGATGGACAATGAGCAGTACTTC. The encoded protein is CASSPWTRRMDNEQYF. The variable domain in full, completed from reference TRBV7-2 and TRBJ2-7, reads GAGVSQSPSNKVTEKGKDVELRCDPISGHTALYWYRQSLGQGLEFLIYFQGNSAPDKSGLPSDRFSAERTGGSVSTLTIQRTQQEDSAVYLCASSPWTRRMDNEQYFGPGTRLTVT.

Turning to this clonotype: Mismatch with germline at one junction end may stem from a read error. The chain uses TRBV7-8 and TRBJ2-1; D may be TRBD1 (5 bases). Per germline, CDR1 SGHVS and CDR2 FQNEAQ. The CDR3 is 16 residues long. CDR3 in DNA: TGTGCCAGCAGCTTAAGGGTTCGAGACGCGGACAATAAGCAGTTCTTC. Protein sequence: CASSLRVRDADNKQFF.

The chain links TRBV29-1 to TRBJ2-7; D is ambiguous. The CDR3 extends over 10 amino acids. V was clipped by 7 bases and J by 7 bases, with 11 bases between them. Germline V lookup: CDR1 SQVTM, CDR2 ANQGSEA. The CDR3 loop reads CSASTNEQYF. Written as DNA, the CDR3 is TGCAGCGCGAGTACGAATGAGCAGTACTTC.

The V gene is TRBV7-2, the J gene TRBJ2-1; TRBD2 might be the D (5 bases). The last part of the DNA fits TRBJ2-7 better; the J call may be wrong. CDR1 and CDR2 (germline): SGHTA, FQGNSA. The CDR3 runs 18 residues. CDR3 coding DNA: TGTGCCAGCAGCTTAGTTTCGGGGTTGAGTAGCTCCTACAATGAGCAGTACTTC. It yields the protein CASSLVSGLSSSYNEQYF.

This clonotype was detected only a few times. The gene calls are TRBV7-2 and TRBJ2-7; D is ambiguous. CDR1 is SGHTA, CDR2 FQGNSA, per germline. V dropped 2 bases and J dropped 0 bases, with 11 bases sitting between them. The CDR3 extends over 15 amino acids. The CDR3 reads CASSLSESPSYEQYF. The CDR3 DNA follows: TGTGCCAGCAGCTTAAGCGAAAGCCCCTCCTACGAGCAGTACTTC.

The J gene is TRBJ1-1, the V gene TRBV6-1; 8 bases line up with TRBD1. Germline CDR1 and CDR2: MNHNS and SASEGT. This CDR3 contains 17 residues. J was trimmed by 6 bases and V by 5 bases; bases with no gene match: 17. The chain's CDR3 is CASSSKGTGGKGAEAFF. The CDR3 nucleotides are TGTGCCAGCAGTAGCAAGGGGACAGGAGGGAAGGGCGCTGAAGCTTTCTTT.

This rearrangement joins TRBV7-2 to TRBJ2-7, with 14 bases fitting TRBD2. The CDR3 consists of 17 residues. V shed 2 bases, J shed 5 bases, and the junction held 8 bases outside the gene matches. Germline V gene data show CDR1 as SGHTA and CDR2 as FQGNSA. The CDR3 bases are TGTGCCAGCAGCTTACCCAGGACTAGCGGGGGGCTCGACGAGCAGTACTTC. Its protein is CASSLPRTSGGLDEQYF. Filled out from reference TRBV7-2 and TRBJ2-7, the complete variable domain reads GAGVSQSPSNKVTEKGKDVELRCDPISGHTALYWYRQSLGQGLEFLIYFQGNSAPDKSGLPSDRFSAERTGGSVSTLTIQRTQQEDSAVYLCASSLPRTSGGLDEQYFGPGTRLTVT.

As for this clonotype: Relative to the germline gene, one junction end is altered; a read error may explain this. The chain couples TRBV9 to TRBJ1-2; maybe TRBD1 (5 bases). This CDR3 has 15 amino acids. Germline lookup yields CDR1 SGDLS and CDR2 YYNGEE. The CDR3 DNA reads TGTACCAGCAGCGTATCCCTCGGGACTCGGGGTGGCTACACCTTC. The encoded protein is CTSSVSLGTRGGYTF.

The CDR3 protein is CASSWQGVSYNEQFF. The CDR3 DNA sequence: TGTGCCAGCAGTTGGCAGGGGGTCTCCTACAATGAGCAGTTCTTC. The chain uses TRBV27 and TRBJ2-1, with 7 bases aligning to TRBD1. Germline values: CDR1 MNHEY, CDR2 SMNVEV (reference sequence). This CDR3 contains 15 residues. Trimming at V came to 4 bases and at J to 0 bases, leaving 3 bases not matched to a gene.

This clonotype was recorded only once. This chain links TRBV5-1 with TRBJ1-1, with 7 positions matching TRBD1. Germline-derived CDR1 and CDR2 are SGHRS and YFSETQ. The CDR3 totals 14 residues. Trimming at V came to 4 bases and at J to 5 bases, leaving 8 bases not matched to a gene. The CDR3 bases are TGCGCCAGCAGCCCAGGGGGTTTTGGGACTGAAGCTTTCTTT. Its protein product is CASSPGGFGTEAFF.

This sequence joins TRBV4-3 and TRBJ1-5; 8 nucleotides match TRBD1. This CDR3 has 14 amino acids. Trimming took 3 bases from V and 7 from J; bases not matched to a gene: 5. Germline CDR1 reads LGHNA; CDR2 reads YSLEER. CDR3 residues: CASSQFTGGQPQHF. Written as DNA, the CDR3 is TGCGCCAGCAGCCAGTTCACAGGGGGACAGCCCCAGCATTTT.

This clonotype was counted a few times. The V and J genes are TRBV20-1 and TRBJ2-7; D is uncertain. The tail of the sequence fits TRBJ2-5 better, so the J call may be wrong. The CDR3 sequence is 9 residues long. Germline V gives CDR1 DFQATT, CDR2 SNEGSKA (reference sequence). This chain's CDR3 is CSPLGTQYF. The CDR3 DNA reads TGCAGCCCCTTGGGGACCCAGTACTTC.

The chain combines TRBV12-3 or TRBV12-4 with TRBJ2-7; D unresolved. V lost 1 base and J lost 1, with 11 bases in between. The CDR3 runs to 15 residues. CDR3 loop: CASSLVVGISYEQYF. In DNA, the CDR3 is TGTGCCAGCAGTTTAGTAGTAGGGATTTCCTACGAGCAGTACTTC.

This clonotype was recorded once. The chain links TRBV6-2 or TRBV6-3 to TRBJ2-3; 9 bases match TRBD2. With 4 bases clipped from V and 2 bases from J, the junction kept 7 bases outside the gene matches. Germline CDR1 and CDR2: MNHEY and SVGEGT. The CDR3 length is 16 residues. Here the CDR3 reads CASSFPRLAATDTQYF. CDR3 coding DNA: TGTGCCAGCAGTTTTCCTAGACTAGCGGCCACAGATACGCAGTATTTT.

The chain is built from TRBV5-1 and TRBJ1-2; D remains unclear. V was pared by 0 bases and J by 4 bases, with 10 bases between. The CDR3 is made up of 14 amino acids. Germline CDR1 is SGHRS and CDR2 is YFSETQ. The CDR3 DNA sequence: TGCGCCAGCAGCTTGGGGACTGAGGCCTATGGCTACACCTTC. Its protein is CASSLGTEAYGYTF.

V usage is TRBV3-1 and J usage is TRBJ2-1, with TRBD2 matching over 12 bases. This CDR3 region has 14 residues. The germline gives CDR1 LGHDT, CDR2 YNNKEL (reference sequence). With 3 bases clipped from V and 8 bases from J, the junction kept 2 bases outside the gene matches. CDR3 nucleotide sequence: TGTGCCAGCAGCCACCGGACTAGCGGGGATGAGCAGTTCTTC. Translated, it gives CASSHRTSGDEQFF.

Of note for this clonotype: A read error may produce the germline difference seen at one junction end. The V and J genes are TRBV11-2 and TRBJ2-3; 9 bases match TRBD1. In germline, CDR1 is SGHAT, CDR2 FQNNGV. The CDR3 sequence is 17 residues long. The CDR3 DNA follows: TGTGCCAGCAGCTTATTACCCTCGGGACAGGGTTTAGATACGCGGTATTTT. Encoded protein: CASSLLPSGQGLDTRYF.

This clonotype has a single count. The V and J genes are TRBV28 and TRBJ2-3, with D unclear. The CDR3 runs to 10 residues. V was pared by 10 bases and J by 7 bases, with 9 bases between. CDR1 MDHEN and CDR2 SYDVKM come from the germline V gene. DNA for the CDR3: TGTGCCACCTTTGGGAATACGCAGTATTTT. This sequence encodes CATFGNTQYF.

The V and J genes are TRBV29-1 and TRBJ2-5, with 8 bases lining up with TRBD1. Germline values: CDR1 SQVTM, CDR2 ANQGSEA. CDR3 length: 12 residues. The trim removed 7 bases at V and 7 bases at J, leaving 8 bases unmatched. The CDR3 reads CSGRQGTGTQYF. CDR3 coding DNA: TGCAGCGGGCGACAGGGGACAGGGACCCAGTACTTC.

This chain connects TRBV4-3 to TRBJ2-3; D ambiguous. V lost 0 bases and J 0 bases, leaving 7 bases between the germline ends. Germline CDR1 and CDR2: LGHNA and YSLEER. There are 15 residues in the CDR3. In DNA, the CDR3 is TGCGCCAGCAGCCAAGATCCCCGGAGCACAGATACGCAGTATTTT. Its protein is CASSQDPRSTDTQYF.

There are a few counts of this clonotype. This chain links TRBV3-1 with TRBJ2-1, with 8 nucleotides matching TRBD2. With 2 bases clipped from V and 2 bases from J, the junction kept 11 bases outside the gene matches. Germline V gene lookup returns CDR1 LGHDT and CDR2 YNNKEL (reference sequence). The CDR3 has 18 residues. Here the CDR3 DNA reads TGTGCCAGCAGCCAATGGTATCAGCGGGGGACCACCTACAATGAGCAGTTCTTC. It codes for CASSQWYQRGTTYNEQFF.

This clonotype was counted once. CDR3 residues: CASSAWRGGNNEQYF. The DNA of the CDR3 is TGTGCCAGCAGCGCCTGGCGGGGGGGTAACAATGAGCAGTACTTC. The V call is TRBV9, the J call TRBJ2-1; 9 bases align to TRBD2. The J call is uncertain, as TRBJ2-7 better fits the DNA end. CDR1 and CDR2 (germline): SGDLS, YYNGEE. This CDR3 has 15 residues.

V and J are TRBV13 and TRBJ2-3, with D possibly matching TRBD2 (6 bases). V was trimmed by 5 bases and J by 3 bases, leaving 12 bases between them. CDR1 is PRHDT, CDR2 FYEKMQ, per germline (reference sequence). This CDR3 spans 14 amino acids. The CDR3 DNA sequence: TGTGCCAGCAGCGTCGTGGGGAGGACAGATACGCAGTATTTT. It is translated as CASSVVGRTDTQYF.

The rearrangement uses TRBV7-8 and TRBJ1-1; D is unresolved. CDR3 length: 16 amino acids. From germline, CDR1 is SGHVS and CDR2 FQNEAQ. The ends were cut back, 5 bases at V and 0 bases at J, with 16 bases in the middle. CDR3 protein: CASSLPAGLMNTEAFF. The CDR3 coding sequence is TGTGCCAGCAGCCTCCCGGCCGGGCTCATGAACACTGAAGCTTTCTTT.

This clonotype was detected only once. The chain is built from TRBV12-3 or TRBV12-4 and TRBJ1-2; TRBD1 might be the D (5 bases). The CDR3 consists of 13 residues. Trimming shortened V by 3 bases and J by 5 bases, and 10 bases separated the two germline ends. The CDR3 DNA follows: TGTGCCAGCAGTTTCGGGACCGAGTATGGCTACACCTTC. The encoded protein is CASSFGTEYGYTF.

There are a few counts of this clonotype. The V gene is TRBV6-2 or TRBV6-3, the J gene TRBJ2-3, with D perhaps TRBD1 (5 bases). Germline CDR1 and CDR2: MNHEY and SVGEGT. The CDR3 runs 15 residues. Trimming cost V 6 bases and J 0 bases, with 13 bases left between them. CDR3 in amino acids: CASSYGQQSTDTQYF. The CDR3 DNA sequence: TGTGCCAGCAGCTATGGACAACAGAGCACAGATACGCAGTATTTT.

The chain joins TRBV27 to TRBJ2-3; 8 bases line up with TRBD2. V shed 6 bases and J 1 base; nucleotides not matched to a gene: 6. Germline V gene sequence: CDR1 MNHEY, CDR2 SMNVEV (reference sequence). This CDR3 is built from 15 residues. In nucleotides, the CDR3 is TGTGCCAGCAGGATAGCGGGGACGGGCACAGATACGCAGTATTTT. This gives the protein CASRIAGTGTDTQYF.